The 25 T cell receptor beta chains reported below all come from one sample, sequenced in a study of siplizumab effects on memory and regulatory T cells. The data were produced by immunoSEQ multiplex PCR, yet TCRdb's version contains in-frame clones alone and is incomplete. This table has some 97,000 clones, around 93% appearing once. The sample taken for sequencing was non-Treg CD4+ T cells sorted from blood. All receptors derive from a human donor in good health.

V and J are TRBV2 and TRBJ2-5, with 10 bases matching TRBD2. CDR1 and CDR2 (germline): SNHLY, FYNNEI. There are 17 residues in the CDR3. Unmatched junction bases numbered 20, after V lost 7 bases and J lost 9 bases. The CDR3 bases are TGTGCCAGCACTCTCCTTCGGGCTAGCGGGAGTGAATTGGCCCAGTACTTC. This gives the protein CASTLLRASGSELAQYF. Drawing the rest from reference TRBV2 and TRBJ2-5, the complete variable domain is EPEVTQTPSHQVTQMGQEVILRCVPISNHLYFYWYRQILGQKVEFLVSFYNNEISEKSEIFDDQFSVERPDGSNFTLKIRSTKLEDSAMYFCASTLLRASGSELAQYFGPGTRLLVL.

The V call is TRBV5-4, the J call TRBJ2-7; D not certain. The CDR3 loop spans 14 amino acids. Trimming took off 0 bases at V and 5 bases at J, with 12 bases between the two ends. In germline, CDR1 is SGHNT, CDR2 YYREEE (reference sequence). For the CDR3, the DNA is TGTGCCAGCAGCTTGGCATACCATGTGGACGAGCAGTACTTC. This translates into CASSLAYHVDEQYF. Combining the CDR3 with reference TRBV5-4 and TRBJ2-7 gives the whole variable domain ETGVTQSPTHLIKTRGQQVTLRCSSQSGHNTVSWYQQALGQGPQFIFQYYREEENGRGNFPPRFSGLQFPNYSSELNVNALELDDSALYLCASSLAYHVDEQYFGPGTRLTVT.

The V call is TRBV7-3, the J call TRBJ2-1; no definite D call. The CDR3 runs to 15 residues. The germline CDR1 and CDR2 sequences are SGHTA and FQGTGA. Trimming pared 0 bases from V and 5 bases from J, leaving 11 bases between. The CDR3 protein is CASSLTGLTNNEQFF. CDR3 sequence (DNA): TGTGCCAGCAGCTTAACCGGGCTAACTAACAATGAGCAGTTCTTC.

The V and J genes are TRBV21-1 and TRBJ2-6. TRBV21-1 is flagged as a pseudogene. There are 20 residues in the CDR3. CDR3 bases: TGTGCCAGCAGCAAAAAGAACGGGCGAGGCAGTTTCTCTGGGGCCAACGTCCTGACTTTC. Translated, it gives CASSKKNGRGSFSGANVLTF.

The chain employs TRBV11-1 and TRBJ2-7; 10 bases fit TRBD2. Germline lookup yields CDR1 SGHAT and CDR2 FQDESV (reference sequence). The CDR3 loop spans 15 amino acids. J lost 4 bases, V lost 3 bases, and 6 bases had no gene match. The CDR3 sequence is CASSFGAGGPYEQYF. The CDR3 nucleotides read TGTGCCAGCAGCTTCGGAGCGGGAGGGCCTTACGAGCAGTACTTC.

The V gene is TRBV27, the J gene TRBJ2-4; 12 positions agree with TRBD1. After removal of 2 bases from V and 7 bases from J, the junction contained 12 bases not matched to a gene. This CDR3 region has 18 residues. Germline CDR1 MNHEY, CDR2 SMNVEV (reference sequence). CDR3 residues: CASSLRGPRDRGRNIQYF. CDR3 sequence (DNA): TGTGCCAGCAGTTTAAGGGGTCCTCGGGACAGGGGGCGCAACATTCAGTACTTC.

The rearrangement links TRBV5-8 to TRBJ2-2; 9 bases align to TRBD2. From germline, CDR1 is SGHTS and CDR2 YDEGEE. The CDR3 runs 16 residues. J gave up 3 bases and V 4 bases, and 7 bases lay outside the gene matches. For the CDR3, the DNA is TGTGCCAGCAGCATTGCTAGCGGGACGTACACCGGGGAGCTGTTTTTT. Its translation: CASSIASGTYTGELFF.

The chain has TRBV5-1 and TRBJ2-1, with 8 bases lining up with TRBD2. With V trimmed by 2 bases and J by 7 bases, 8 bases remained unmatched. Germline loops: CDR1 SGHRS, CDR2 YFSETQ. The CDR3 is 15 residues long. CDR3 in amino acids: CASSLGTRRLNEQFF. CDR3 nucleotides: TGCGCCAGCAGCTTAGGGACTAGAAGACTAAATGAGCAGTTCTTC. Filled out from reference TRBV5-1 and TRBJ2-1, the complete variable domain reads KAGVTQTPRYLIKTRGQQVTLSCSPISGHRSVSWYQQTPGQGLQFLFEYFSETQRNKGNFPGRFSGRQFSNSRSEMNVSTLELGDSALYLCASSLGTRRLNEQFFGPGTRLTVL.

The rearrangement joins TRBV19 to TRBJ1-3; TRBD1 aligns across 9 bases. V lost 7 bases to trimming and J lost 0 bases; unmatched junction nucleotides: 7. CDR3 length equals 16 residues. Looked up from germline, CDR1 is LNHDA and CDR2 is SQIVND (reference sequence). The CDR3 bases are TGTGCCAGTACCTCCGGGACAGGGACCTCTGGAAACACCATATATTTT. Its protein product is CASTSGTGTSGNTIYF.

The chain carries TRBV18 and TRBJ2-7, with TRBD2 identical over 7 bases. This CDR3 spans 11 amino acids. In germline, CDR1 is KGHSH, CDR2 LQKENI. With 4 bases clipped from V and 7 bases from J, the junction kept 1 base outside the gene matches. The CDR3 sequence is CASSQAGEQYF. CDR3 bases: TGTGCCAGCTCACAAGCGGGAGAGCAGTACTTC.

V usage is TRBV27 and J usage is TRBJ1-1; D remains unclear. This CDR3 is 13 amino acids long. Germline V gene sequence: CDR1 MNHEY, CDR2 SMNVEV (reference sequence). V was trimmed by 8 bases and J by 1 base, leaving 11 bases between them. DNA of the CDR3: TGTGCCAGCTCGTACGTGGAGAACACTGAAGCTTTCTTT. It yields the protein CASSYVENTEAFF.

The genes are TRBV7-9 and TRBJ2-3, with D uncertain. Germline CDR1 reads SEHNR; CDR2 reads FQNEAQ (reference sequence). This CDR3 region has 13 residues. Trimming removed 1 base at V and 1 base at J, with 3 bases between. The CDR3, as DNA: TGTGCCAGCAGCTTAGGGGGCACAGATACGCAGTATTTT. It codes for CASSLGGTDTQYF.

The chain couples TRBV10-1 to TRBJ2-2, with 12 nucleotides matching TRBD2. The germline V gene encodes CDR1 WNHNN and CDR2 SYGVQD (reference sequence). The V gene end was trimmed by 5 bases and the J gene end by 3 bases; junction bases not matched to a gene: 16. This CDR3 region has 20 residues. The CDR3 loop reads CASSYSTSGSDRKDTGELFF. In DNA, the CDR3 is TGCGCCAGCAGTTATTCGACTAGCGGGAGTGACCGTAAGGACACCGGGGAGCTGTTTTTT.

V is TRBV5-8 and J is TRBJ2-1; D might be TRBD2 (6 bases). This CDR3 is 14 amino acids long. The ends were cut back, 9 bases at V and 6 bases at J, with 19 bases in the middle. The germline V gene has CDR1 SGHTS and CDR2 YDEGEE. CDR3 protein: CAIPGRTSPNEQFF. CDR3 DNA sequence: TGTGCCATCCCCGGCAGAACTAGCCCCAATGAGCAGTTCTTC. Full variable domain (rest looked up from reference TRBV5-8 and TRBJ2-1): EAGVTQSPTHLIKTRGQQATLRCSPISGHTSVYWYQQALGLGLQFLLWYDEGEERNRGNFPPRFSGRQFPNYSSELNVNALELEDSALYLCAIPGRTSPNEQFFGPGTRLTVL.

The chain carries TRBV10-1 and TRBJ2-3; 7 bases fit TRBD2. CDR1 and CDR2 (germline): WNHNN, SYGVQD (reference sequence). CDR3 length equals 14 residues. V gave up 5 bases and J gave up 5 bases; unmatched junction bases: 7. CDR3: CASSRAGAVDTQYF. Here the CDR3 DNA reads TGCGCCAGCAGTCGTGCGGGAGCAGTAGATACGCAGTATTTT.

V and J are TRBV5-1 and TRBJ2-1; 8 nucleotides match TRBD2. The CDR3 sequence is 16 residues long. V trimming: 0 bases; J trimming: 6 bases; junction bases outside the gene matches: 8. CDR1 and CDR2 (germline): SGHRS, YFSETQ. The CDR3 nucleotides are TGCGCCAGCAGCTTGGAAGCGGGAGACGGCTCCAATGAGCAGTTCTTC. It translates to CASSLEAGDGSNEQFF. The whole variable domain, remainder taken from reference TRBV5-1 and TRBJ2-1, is KAGVTQTPRYLIKTRGQQVTLSCSPISGHRSVSWYQQTPGQGLQFLFEYFSETQRNKGNFPGRFSGRQFSNSRSEMNVSTLELGDSALYLCASSLEAGDGSNEQFFGPGTRLTVL.

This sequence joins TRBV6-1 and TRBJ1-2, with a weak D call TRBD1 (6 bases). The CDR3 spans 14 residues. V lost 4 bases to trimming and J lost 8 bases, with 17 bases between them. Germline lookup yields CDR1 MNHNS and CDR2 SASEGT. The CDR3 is CASSVTGTHLGYTF. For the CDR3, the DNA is TGTGCCAGCAGTGTGACCGGGACACACTTAGGCTACACCTTC.

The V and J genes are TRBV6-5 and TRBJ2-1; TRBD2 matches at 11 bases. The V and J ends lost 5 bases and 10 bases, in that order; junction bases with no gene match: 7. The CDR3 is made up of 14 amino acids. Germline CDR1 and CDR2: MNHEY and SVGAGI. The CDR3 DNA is TGTGCCAGCAGTACCACCGGGACTAGCGGAGAGCAGTTCTTC. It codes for CASSTTGTSGEQFF.

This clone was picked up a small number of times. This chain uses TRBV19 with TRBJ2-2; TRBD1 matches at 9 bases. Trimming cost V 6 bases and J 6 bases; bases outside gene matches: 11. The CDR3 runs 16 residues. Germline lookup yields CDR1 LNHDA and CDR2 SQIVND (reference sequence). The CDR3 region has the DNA TGTGCCAGTAGGACCGGGACAGGGATTTGGGCCGGGGAGCTGTTTTTT. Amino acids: CASRTGTGIWAGELFF.

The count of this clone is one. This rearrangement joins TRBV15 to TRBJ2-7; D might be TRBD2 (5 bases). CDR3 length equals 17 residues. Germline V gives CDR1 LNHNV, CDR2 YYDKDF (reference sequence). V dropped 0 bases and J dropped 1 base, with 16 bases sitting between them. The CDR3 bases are TGTGCCACCAGCAGAGATCGCGCAGCGGCCCATTCCTACGAGCAGTACTTC. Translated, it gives CATSRDRAAAHSYEQYF.

This chain's CDR3 is CSVDGLAGGLSNEQYF. The CDR3 DNA follows: TGCAGCGTTGATGGACTAGCGGGAGGGCTGAGCAACGAGCAGTACTTC. This rearrangement joins TRBV29-1 to TRBJ2-7; 15 bases are a match to TRBD2. V was clipped by 3 bases and J by 5 bases; unmatched bases: 8. In germline, CDR1 is SQVTM, CDR2 ANQGSEA. This CDR3 has 16 residues.

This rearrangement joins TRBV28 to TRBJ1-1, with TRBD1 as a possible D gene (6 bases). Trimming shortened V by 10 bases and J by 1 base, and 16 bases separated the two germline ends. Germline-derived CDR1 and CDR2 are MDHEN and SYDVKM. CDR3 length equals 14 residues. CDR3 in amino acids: CATSRGARNTEAFF. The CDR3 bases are TGTGCCACCTCGCGGGGGGCCCGGAACACTGAAGCTTTCTTT.

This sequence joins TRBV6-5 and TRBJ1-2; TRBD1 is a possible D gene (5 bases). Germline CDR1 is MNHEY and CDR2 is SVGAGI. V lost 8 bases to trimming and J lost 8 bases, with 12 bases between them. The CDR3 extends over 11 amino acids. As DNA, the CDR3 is TGTGCCAGCGGGGGTTGGGAAGGCTACACCTTC. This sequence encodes CASGGWEGYTF.

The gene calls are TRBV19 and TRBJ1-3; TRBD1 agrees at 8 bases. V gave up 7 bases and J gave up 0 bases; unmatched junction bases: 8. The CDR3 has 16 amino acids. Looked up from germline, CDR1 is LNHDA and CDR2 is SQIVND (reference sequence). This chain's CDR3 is CASNSDRELSGNTIYF. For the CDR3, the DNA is TGTGCCAGTAACTCGGACAGGGAGCTCTCTGGAAACACCATATATTTT.

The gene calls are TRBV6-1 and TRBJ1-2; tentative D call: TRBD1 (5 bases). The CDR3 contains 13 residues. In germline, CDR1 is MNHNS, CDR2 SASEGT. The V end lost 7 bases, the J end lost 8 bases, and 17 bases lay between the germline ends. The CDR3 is CASIPGTERGYTF. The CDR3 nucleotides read TGTGCCAGCATTCCCGGGACGGAGCGCGGCTACACCTTC.